This TCR beta chain was profiled in a study of blood T cell repertoires in COVID-19. The CDR3 sequence is 14 residues long. The V gene lost 4 bases and the J gene lost 3 bases, with 12 bases spanning the gap. Germline CDR1 and CDR2: KGHSH and LQKENI. Sequenced by immunoSEQ multiplex PCR; TCRdb stores in-frame clones only, minus some. Seen here are about 98,000 clones, 82% observed once, and the top ten hold roughly 10%. The genes are TRBV18 and TRBJ1-1, with D possibly being TRBD1 (5 bases). The TCR comes from a man between 65 and 85 years old with active or convalescent COVID-19. The sequencing sample was made of peripheral blood. The CDR3 loop is CASSLTDSDTEAFF. CDR3 nucleotides: TGTGCCAGCTCACTAACTGACAGTGACACTGAAGCTTTCTTT.